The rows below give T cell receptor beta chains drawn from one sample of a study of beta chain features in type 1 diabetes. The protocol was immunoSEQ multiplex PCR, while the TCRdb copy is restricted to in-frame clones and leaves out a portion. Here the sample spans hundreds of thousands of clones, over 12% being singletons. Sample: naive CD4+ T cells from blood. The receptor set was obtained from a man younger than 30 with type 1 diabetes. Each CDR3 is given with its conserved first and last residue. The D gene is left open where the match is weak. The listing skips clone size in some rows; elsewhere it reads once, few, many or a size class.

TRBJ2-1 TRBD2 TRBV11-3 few TGTGCCAGCAGCTTAGTAGCGGGAGGGAGTGGTGAGCAGTTCTTC CASSLVAGGSGEQFF
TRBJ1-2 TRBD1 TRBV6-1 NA TGTGCCGCCAACCAGGACAGGGACTATGGCTACACCTTC CAANQDRDYGYTF
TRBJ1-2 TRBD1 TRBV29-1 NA TGCAGCGTTGGGGACAGGGGTTCCTATGGCTACACCTTC CSVGDRGSYGYTF
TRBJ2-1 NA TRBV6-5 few TGTGCCAGCAGACCCGGGCAGGGTCACTACAATGAGCAGTTCTTC CASRPGQGHYNEQFF
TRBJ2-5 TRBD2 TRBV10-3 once TGTGCCATCGTTATGCTAGCGGAAGAGACCCAGTACTTC CAIVMLAEETQYF
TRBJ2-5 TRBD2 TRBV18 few TGTGCCAGCTCATCTAGACTAGCGGTTCAAGAGACCCAGTACTTC CASSSRLAVQETQYF
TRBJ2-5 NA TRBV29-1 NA TGCAGCGTTGAACGGGGGCGCGGGGAGACCCAGTACTTC CSVERGRGETQYF
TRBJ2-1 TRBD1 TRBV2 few TGTGCCAGCAGTGAAAGGCAGGGGGCAAATGAGCAGTTCTTC CASSERQGANEQFF
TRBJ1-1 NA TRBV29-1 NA TGCAGCGTTGAAATAGGGTCAGTCACTGAAGCTTTCTTT CSVEIGSVTEAFF
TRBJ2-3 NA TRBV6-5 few TGTGCCAGCAGTTACTCGAACGGGGGCACAGATACGCAGTATTTT CASSYSNGGTDTQYF
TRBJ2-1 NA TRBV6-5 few TGTGCCAGCAGTTACGAGCTCTACAATGAGCAGTTCTTC CASSYELYNEQFF
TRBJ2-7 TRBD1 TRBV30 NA TGTGCCTGGAGTCGGGACAGTTCCGAGCAGTACTTC CAWSRDSSEQYF
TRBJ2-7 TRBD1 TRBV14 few TGTGCCAGCGGCCGGGACAGGGGGCTGTACGAGCAGTACTTC CASGRDRGLYEQYF
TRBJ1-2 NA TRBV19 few TGTGCCAGTAGTGATCAGGGCTATGGCTACACCTTC CASSDQGYGYTF
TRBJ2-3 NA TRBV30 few TGTGCCTGGAGCGGCCTCCGGGACTCCGCACCCACGGATACGCAGTATTTT CAWSGLRDSAPTDTQYF
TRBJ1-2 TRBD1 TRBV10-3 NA TGTGCCATCAGTGCCGGGACAGGGATCGGTGGCTACACCTTC CAISAGTGIGGYTF
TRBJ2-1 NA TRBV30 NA TGTGCCTGGAGTCCTTACAATGAGCAGTTCTTC CAWSPYNEQFF
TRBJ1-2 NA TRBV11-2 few TGTGCCAGCAGCTTAGGAGGGGATGGCTACACCTTC CASSLGGDGYTF
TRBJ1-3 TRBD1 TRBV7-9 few TGTGCCAGCAGCCCGACAGGGGGCCCCTCTGGAAACACCATATATTTT CASSPTGGPSGNTIYF
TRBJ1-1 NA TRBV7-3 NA TGTGCCAGCAGCTTAAGGTCGGGGGAGGACACTGAAGCTTTCTTT CASSLRSGEDTEAFF
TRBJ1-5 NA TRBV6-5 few TGTGCCAGCAGTTACACGGGGGGAAGCAATCAGCCCCAGCATTTT CASSYTGGSNQPQHF
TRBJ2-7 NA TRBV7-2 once TGTGCCAGCAGCTTATTGAGCAGAGGGGCGCGGTACGAGCAGTACTTC CASSLLSRGARYEQYF
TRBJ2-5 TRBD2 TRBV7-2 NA TGTGCCAGCAGCTTCGGACTAGCGGAAGAGACCCAGTACTTC CASSFGLAEETQYF
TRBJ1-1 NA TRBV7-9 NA TGTGCCAGCAGCTTAGGGGCCGGAGCTTTCTTT CASSLGAGAFF
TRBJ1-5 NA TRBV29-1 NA TGCAGCGTTGGGGGAGACGGTTGGAATCAGCCCCAGCATTTT CSVGGDGWNQPQHF
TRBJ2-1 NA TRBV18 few TGTGCCAGCTCACCAACAGATACCTACAATGAGCAGTTCTTC CASSPTDTYNEQFF
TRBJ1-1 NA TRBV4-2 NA TGTGCCAGCAGCCAAGTACAATCCCGCGGAGCTTTCTTT CASSQVQSRGAFF
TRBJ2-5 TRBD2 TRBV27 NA TGTGCCAGCAGTACAACCGGGACTAGTCGAGAGACCCAGTACTTC CASSTTGTSRETQYF